The 28 T cell receptor beta chains in this list originate from one sample, sequenced in a study of shared clonotypes between healthy human individuals. Using immunoSEQ multiplex PCR, the repertoire was profiled, and TCRdb retains in-frame clones only, with some absent. The sample holds just over 2,000,000 clones; roughly 95% are singletons and the top ten take 0.1% to 0.15%. Sequencing was done on a sample of naive CD4+ T cells sorted from blood. The sample's subset: CD45RA+ positively selected. The receptor source for this set is a man aged 18-30 years in good health.

This chain uses TRBV6-1 with TRBJ2-3; 9 positions match TRBD2. CDR3 size: 15 residues. The V gene's germline CDR1 is MNHNS and CDR2 SASEGT. Trimming took 4 bases from V and 6 from J; bases not matched to a gene: 8. CDR3 amino acids: CASSGLRGGYDTQYF. CDR3 DNA sequence: TGTGCCAGCAGTGGTCTGCGGGGGGGATACGATACGCAGTATTTT.

DNA for the CDR3: TGTGCCAGCAGTGAATATATAGGGGGTGTCACAGATACGCAGTATTTT. Encoded protein: CASSEYIGGVTDTQYF. The V call is TRBV25-1, the J call TRBJ2-3; D may be TRBD1 (6 bases). The CDR3 extends over 16 amino acids. Trimming pared 0 bases from V and 2 bases from J, leaving 12 bases between. CDR1 is MGHDK, CDR2 SYGVNS, per germline. Full variable domain (rest looked up from reference TRBV25-1 and TRBJ2-3): EADIYQTPRYLVIGTGKKITLECSQTMGHDKMYWYQQDPGMELHLIHYSYGVNSTEKGDLSSESTVSRIRTEHFPLTLESARPSHTSQYLCASSEYIGGVTDTQYFGPGTRLTVL.

V and J are TRBV6-5 and TRBJ2-2; 10 nucleotides match TRBD2. Looked up from germline, CDR1 is MNHEY and CDR2 is SVGAGI. The CDR3 has 12 residues. V shed 8 bases, J shed 6 bases, and the junction held 0 bases outside the gene matches. This chain's CDR3 is CASLAGAGELFF. CDR3 bases: TGTGCCAGCCTAGCGGGAGCCGGGGAGCTGTTTTTT.

The rearrangement links TRBV19 to TRBJ1-1, with TRBD1 matching 7 bases. Trimming took 7 bases from V and 1 from J; bases not matched to a gene: 3. The germline V gene has CDR1 LNHDA and CDR2 SQIVND (reference sequence). This CDR3 spans 13 amino acids. CDR3 protein: CASTRTGNTEAFF. In DNA, the CDR3 is TGTGCCAGTACCAGGACAGGGAACACTGAAGCTTTCTTT.

A single count supports this clone. J is TRBJ2-2 and V is TRBV7-2; TRBD2 matches at 9 bases. This CDR3 is 17 amino acids long. CDR1 is SGHTA and CDR2 is FQGNSA in the germline V gene. J gave up 3 bases and V 5 bases, and 10 bases lay outside the gene matches. CDR3 in amino acids: CASSPGGSGRYTGELFF. As DNA, the CDR3 is TGTGCCAGCAGCCCAGGCGGCAGCGGGAGGTACACCGGGGAGCTGTTTTTT.

The gene calls are TRBV18 and TRBJ2-1; D uncertain. This CDR3 is built from 15 residues. Looked up from germline, CDR1 is KGHSH and CDR2 is LQKENI. V was pared by 1 base and J by 5 bases, with 12 bases between. CDR3 protein: CASSPRPTYNNEQFF. The CDR3 coding sequence is TGTGCCAGCTCACCACGGCCAACATATAACAATGAGCAGTTCTTC.

The gene calls are TRBV10-3 and TRBJ2-1; 13 nucleotides line up with TRBD2. J gave up 5 bases and V 2 bases, and 3 bases lay outside the gene matches. This CDR3 contains 16 residues. The germline V gene encodes CDR1 ENHRY and CDR2 SYGVKD. The CDR3 region has the DNA TGTGCCATCAGTGAGAGAACTAGCGGGAGGGACAATGAGCAGTTCTTC. Translating gives CAISERTSGRDNEQFF.

The genes are TRBV7-9 and TRBJ1-2; no reliable D call. The CDR3 loop spans 17 amino acids. Germline CDR1 is SEHNR and CDR2 is FQNEAQ (reference sequence). V was pared by 4 bases and J by 0 bases, with 18 bases between. CDR3 sequence: CASSSLGRALANYGYTF. The CDR3 coding sequence is TGTGCCAGCAGCTCGCTGGGGAGAGCTCTAGCTAACTATGGCTACACCTTC.

CDR3 in amino acids: CASSEGIGGGEPQHF. Written as DNA, the CDR3 is TGTGCCAGCAGCGAGGGGATTGGGGGGGGCGAGCCCCAGCATTTT. This chain joins TRBV6-1 and TRBJ1-5; perhaps TRBD1 as D (6 bases). Trimming removed 6 bases at V and 8 bases at J, with 20 bases between. The CDR3 totals 15 residues. The germline gives CDR1 MNHNS, CDR2 SASEGT.

This clone has more than one count but fewer than ten. The rearrangement joins TRBV28 to TRBJ1-5; no clear D gene. Looked up from germline, CDR1 is MDHEN and CDR2 is SYDVKM. CDR3 length: 15 amino acids. The germline V and J ends were trimmed by 6 bases and 2 bases, with 14 bases remaining between them. The CDR3 nucleotides read TGTGCCAGCAGAGGGAAGCATCTAGGCAATCAGCCCCAGCATTTT. The encoded protein is CASRGKHLGNQPQHF.

J is TRBJ1-1 and V is TRBV7-8, with D perhaps matching TRBD1 (6 bases). CDR3 length: 15 amino acids. Germline CDR1 and CDR2: SGHVS and FQNEAQ. The V end was cut by 5 bases, the J end by 3 bases, with 16 bases between. CDR3 DNA: TGTGCCAGCAGCCCGGGGGGCCCGCACGACACTGAAGCTTTCTTT. Residues: CASSPGGPHDTEAFF.

This clone is a singleton in its sample. The rearrangement links TRBV6-5 to TRBJ2-7; 7 bases line up with TRBD1. The CDR3 runs 13 residues. Looked up from germline, CDR1 is MNHEY and CDR2 is SVGAGI. With V trimmed by 2 bases and J by 5 bases, 3 bases remained unmatched. CDR3 region: CASSYDRVNEQYF. The CDR3 DNA sequence: TGTGCCAGCAGTTACGACAGGGTGAACGAGCAGTACTTC.

CDR3 nucleotides: TGTGCCAGCAGCCCACGACCGACTAGTGACGAGCAGTACTTC. It translates to CASSPRPTSDEQYF. The chain couples TRBV27 to TRBJ2-7; maybe TRBD2 (6 bases). The V end was cut by 6 bases, the J end by 5 bases, with 17 bases between. There are 14 residues in the CDR3. Germline lookup yields CDR1 MNHEY and CDR2 SMNVEV (reference sequence).

The CDR3 sequence is CASSPQAELYGYTF. CDR3 sequence (DNA): TGTGCCAGCAGTCCCCAGGCCGAACTCTATGGCTACACCTTC. This chain uses TRBV27 with TRBJ1-2, with D uncertain. Germline values: CDR1 MNHEY, CDR2 SMNVEV (reference sequence). V was trimmed by 5 bases and J by 4 bases, leaving 14 bases between them. The CDR3 totals 14 residues.

This chain connects TRBV7-2 to TRBJ2-5; 10 bases map to TRBD2. Germline V CDR1 and CDR2: SGHTA, FQGNSA. The V and J ends lost 2 bases and 1 base, in that order; junction bases with no gene match: 7. This CDR3 region has 17 residues. The chain's CDR3 is CASSLQRGGNIQETQYF. The CDR3 region has the DNA TGTGCCAGCAGCTTACAGCGGGGGGGGAATATCCAAGAGACCCAGTACTTC.

The rearrangement links TRBV30 to TRBJ2-3; D unclear. Trimming shortened V by 3 bases and J by 4 bases, and 20 bases separated the two germline ends. Per germline, CDR1 GTSNPN and CDR2 SVGIG (reference sequence). The CDR3 is 16 residues long. CDR3 sequence reads: CAWRTDTLPCADTQYF. The CDR3 DNA reads TGTGCCTGGAGGACTGACACCCTTCCCTGCGCAGATACGCAGTATTTT.

In its sample, this clone was seen once. The chain carries TRBV10-3 and TRBJ1-3; D gene ambiguous. The CDR3 has 15 residues. Germline loops: CDR1 ENHRY, CDR2 SYGVKD. Trimming took off 6 bases at V and 0 bases at J, with 12 bases between the two ends. In DNA form, the CDR3 reads TGTGCCATCAGCTTGGACCGAACCTCTGGAAACACCATATATTTT. Residues: CAISLDRTSGNTIYF.

This clone was counted once. The rearrangement uses TRBV7-2 and TRBJ2-1; D is possibly TRBD2 (6 bases). Trimming took 5 bases from V and 7 from J, leaving 15 bases between them. CDR3 size: 14 residues. Germline assignment: CDR1 SGHTA and CDR2 FQGNSA. CDR3 DNA: TGTGCCAGCAGCAAGCCCGGGAGTATGAATGAGCAGTTCTTC. It is translated as CASSKPGSMNEQFF.

This clone was seen just once. The chain employs TRBV5-6 and TRBJ2-1; TRBD2 matches at 9 bases. Looked up from germline, CDR1 is SGHDT and CDR2 is YYEEEE. The ends lost 2 bases at V and 4 bases at J; junction bases unmatched: 7. The CDR3 covers 16 residues. The CDR3 DNA follows: TGTGCCAGCAGCTTAGGAGCGGGGGGTTCTTACAATGAGCAGTTCTTC. This translates into CASSLGAGGSYNEQFF.

The chain links TRBV28 to TRBJ2-3, with 11 bases that match TRBD2. The CDR3 is made up of 17 amino acids. Per the germline V gene, CDR1 is MDHEN and CDR2 is SYDVKM. V lost 7 bases and J lost 0; bases outside the gene matches: 9. CDR3 sequence reads: CASTHGGLAESTDTQYF. For the CDR3, the DNA is TGTGCCAGCACCCACGGGGGACTAGCGGAAAGCACAGATACGCAGTATTTT.

This chain connects TRBV4-1 to TRBJ2-3, with 10 bases that match TRBD2. Losses at the gene ends were 1 base for V and 6 bases for J; bases not matched to a gene: 16. Germline V gene sequence: CDR1 MGHRA, CDR2 YSYEKL. This CDR3 is built from 19 residues. The CDR3, as DNA: TGCGCCAGCAGCCAAGGTTTCGGTTTAGCGGGGGGCCTAGGGGATACGCAGTATTTT. It specifies CASSQGFGLAGGLGDTQYF.

This chain joins TRBV23-1 and TRBJ2-4; 12 bases map to TRBD2. TRBV23-1 is marked as an open reading frame, function uncertain. This CDR3 contains 19 residues. With 0 bases clipped from V and 0 bases from J, the junction kept 6 bases outside the gene matches. CDR3 loop: CASSQSWTSGTVAKNIQYF. CDR3 coding DNA: TGCGCCAGCAGTCAATCTTGGACTAGCGGGACCGTAGCCAAAAACATTCAGTACTTC.

The chain is built from TRBV27 and TRBJ2-1; D uncertain. The CDR3 is made up of 16 amino acids. Per the germline V gene, CDR1 is MNHEY and CDR2 is SMNVEV (reference sequence). The V gene lost 10 bases and the J gene lost 4 bases, with 23 bases spanning the gap. Here the CDR3 reads CATSPLGGQVYNEQFF. CDR3 nucleotide sequence: TGTGCCACCAGCCCCCTCGGCGGCCAGGTATACAATGAGCAGTTCTTC.

The chain joins TRBV6-4 to TRBJ2-3; the match to TRBD2 covers 13 bases. From germline, CDR1 is MRHNA and CDR2 SNTAGT. The CDR3 covers 15 residues. V lost 6 bases, J lost 4 bases, and 4 bases stayed unmatched. This chain's CDR3 is CASSRLAGGADTQYF. Here the CDR3 DNA reads TGTGCCAGCAGCAGACTAGCGGGGGGCGCAGATACGCAGTATTTT.

This clone appeared once. The chain joins TRBV13 to TRBJ2-4; no reliable D call. Trimming shortened V by 5 bases and J by 1 base, and 9 bases separated the two germline ends. CDR1 is PRHDT and CDR2 is FYEKMQ in the germline V gene (reference sequence). This CDR3 contains 14 residues. Here the CDR3 reads CASSRRAAKNIQYF. CDR3 DNA sequence: TGTGCCAGCAGCCGCCGAGCGGCCAAAAACATTCAGTACTTC.

The chain couples TRBV19 to TRBJ2-3, with D tentatively TRBD1 (5 bases). Trimming cost V 3 bases and J 8 bases, with 18 bases left between them. Germline CDR1 and CDR2: LNHDA and SQIVND (reference sequence). This CDR3 comprises 15 residues. The DNA for the CDR3 is TGTGCCAGTAGTATTGTCTGGCAGGGATTTTCTACGCAGTATTTT. Translated: CASSIVWQGFSTQYF.

Points on this clone: The same CDR3 also results from other DNA sequences found in this sample. This rearrangement joins TRBV5-4 to TRBJ2-7; TRBD1 matches at 9 bases. With V trimmed by 0 bases and J by 1 base, 5 bases remained unmatched. CDR1 is SGHNT, CDR2 YYREEE, per germline (reference sequence). This CDR3 comprises 16 residues. The CDR3 reads CASSLGGTGSSYEQYF. CDR3 in DNA: TGTGCCAGCAGCTTGGGCGGGACAGGGTCATCCTACGAGCAGTACTTC.

As concerns this clone: Other nucleotide sequences from this sample produce the same CDR3. The gene calls are TRBV5-1 and TRBJ1-6; D not certain. CDR1 and CDR2 (germline): SGHRS, YFSETQ. The germline V and J ends were trimmed by 2 bases and 6 bases, with 9 bases remaining between them. CDR3 size: 14 residues. CDR3 sequence reads: CASSFLDGNSPLHF. In nucleotides, the CDR3 is TGCGCCAGCAGCTTCCTCGACGGTAATTCACCCCTCCACTTT.